The 4 T cell receptor beta chains below all came from one sample that was sequenced in a study of regulatory T cells in long-lasting Graves disease. Arm-PCR with iRepertoire HTBI primers amplified the CDR3 regions for these TCR beta libraries. TCRdb itself ran the multiplex PCR reads through MiXCR, one entry per CDR3 protein. The data hold approximately 690,000 distinct CDR3 sequences, with 25% to 30% observed a single time. As to time point: persistent/refractory GD, antithyroid drugs over 5 years with positive TRAb. With RNA extracted from PBMCs as input, the TCR library was made. The input for sequencing was peripheral blood mononuclear cells (PBMCs), taken when the disease was refractory, from a patient treated with antithyroid drugs. The receptor set was obtained from a female donor with Graves disease.

This clonotype was seen a handful of times. The chain employs TRBV27 and TRBJ1-5, with D maybe TRBD1 (5 bases). Between the trimmed V and J ends, which lost 5 bases and 4 bases, there was a span of 24 bases. Germline assignment: CDR1 MNHEY and CDR2 SMNVEV (reference sequence). The CDR3 loop spans 18 amino acids. The CDR3 protein is CASSPGAVGDLSNQPQHF. The CDR3 region has the DNA TGTGCCAGCAGTCCCGGAGCAGTGGGGGATCTAAGTAATCAGCCCCAGCATTTT.

As for this clonotype: A junction end diverges from the germline sequence, so it may reflect a read error. V gene TRBV6-1 combines with J gene TRBJ1-2, with TRBD1 identical over 7 bases. Germline values: CDR1 MNHNS, CDR2 SASEGT. The CDR3 is 14 amino acids. The CDR3, as DNA: TGTGCCAGCGGCGCCTCCGGGACAGCGCCTAAGACGGCGTTC. Residues: CASGASGTAPKTAF.

In its sample, this clonotype was seen a few times. This may arise from a read error, as a much more abundant clone is one base away. This chain joins TRBV14 and TRBJ1-6; 8 bases align to TRBD1. The V segment lost 4 bases and the J segment 6 bases; nucleotides outside the gene matches: 2. In germline, CDR1 is SGHDN, CDR2 FVKESK. The CDR3 is 14 residues long. This CDR3 is CASSRDRSNSPLHF. DNA for the CDR3: TGTGCCAGCAGCCGGGACAGGAGTAATTCACCCCTCCACTTT.

The chain has TRBV27 and TRBJ2-7; D is unresolved. This CDR3 comprises 11 residues. The germline gives CDR1 MNHEY, CDR2 SMNVEV (reference sequence). V lost 9 bases and J lost 2, with 8 bases in between. In DNA form, the CDR3 reads TGTGCCAGTCGCGGAACCTACGAGCAGTACTTC. Translation gives CASRGTYEQYF.